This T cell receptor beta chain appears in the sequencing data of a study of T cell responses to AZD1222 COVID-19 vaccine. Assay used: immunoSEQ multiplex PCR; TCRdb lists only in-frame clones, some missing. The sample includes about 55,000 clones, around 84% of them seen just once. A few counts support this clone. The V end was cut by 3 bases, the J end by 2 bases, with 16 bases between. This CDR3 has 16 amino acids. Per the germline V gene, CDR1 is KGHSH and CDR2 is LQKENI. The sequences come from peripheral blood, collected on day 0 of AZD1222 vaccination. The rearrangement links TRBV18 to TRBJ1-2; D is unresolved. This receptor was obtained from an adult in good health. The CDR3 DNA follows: TGTGCCAGCTCACCGGGTGAGGGCAAAGGAAACTATGGCTACACCTTC. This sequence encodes CASSPGEGKGNYGYTF.